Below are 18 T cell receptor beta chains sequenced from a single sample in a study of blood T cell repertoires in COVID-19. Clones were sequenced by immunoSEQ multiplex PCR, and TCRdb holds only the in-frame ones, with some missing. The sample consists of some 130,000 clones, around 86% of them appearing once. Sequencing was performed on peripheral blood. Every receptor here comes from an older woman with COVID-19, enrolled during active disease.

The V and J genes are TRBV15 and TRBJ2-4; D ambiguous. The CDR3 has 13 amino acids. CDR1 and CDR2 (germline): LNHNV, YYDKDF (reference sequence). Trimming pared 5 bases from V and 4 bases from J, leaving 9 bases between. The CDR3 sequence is CATSSGAKNIQYF. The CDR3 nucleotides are TGTGCCACCAGCTCTGGTGCGAAAAACATTCAGTACTTC.

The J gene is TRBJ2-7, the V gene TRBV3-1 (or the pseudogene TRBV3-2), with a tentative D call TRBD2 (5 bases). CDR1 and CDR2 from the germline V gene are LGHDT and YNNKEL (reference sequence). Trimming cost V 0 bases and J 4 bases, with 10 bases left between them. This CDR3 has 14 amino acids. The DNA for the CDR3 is TGTGCCAGCAGCCAAGATGTGAGGGTTTACGAGCAGTACTTC. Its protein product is CASSQDVRVYEQYF.

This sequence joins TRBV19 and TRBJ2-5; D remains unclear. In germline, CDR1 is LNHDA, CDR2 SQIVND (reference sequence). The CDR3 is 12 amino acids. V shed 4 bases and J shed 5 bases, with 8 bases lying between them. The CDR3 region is CASSTLRETQYF. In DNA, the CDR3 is TGTGCCAGTAGTACCCTGAGGGAGACCCAGTACTTC.

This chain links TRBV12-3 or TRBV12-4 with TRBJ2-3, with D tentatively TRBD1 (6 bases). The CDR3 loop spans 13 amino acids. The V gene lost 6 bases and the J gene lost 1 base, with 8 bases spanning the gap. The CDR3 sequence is CASRPGGTDTQYF. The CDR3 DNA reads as TGTGCCAGCAGACCAGGGGGCACAGATACGCAGTATTTT.

CDR3 DNA: TGCGCCAGCAGCCAAGAGGGATCGGGGAGCTCCTATAATTCACCCCTCCACTTT. This encodes CASSQEGSGSSYNSPLHF. V is TRBV4-1 and J is TRBJ1-6; D call uncertain. V lost 0 bases and J lost 0, with 12 bases in between. The CDR3 sequence is 18 residues long. Germline values: CDR1 MGHRA, CDR2 YSYEKL.

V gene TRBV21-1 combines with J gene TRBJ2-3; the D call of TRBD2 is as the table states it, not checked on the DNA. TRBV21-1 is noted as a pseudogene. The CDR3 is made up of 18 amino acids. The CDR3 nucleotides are TGTGCCAGCAGCAAAGAAAGGGGGAGCGGGGGGGCCATAGATACGCAGTATTTT. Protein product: CASSKERGSGGAIDTQYF.

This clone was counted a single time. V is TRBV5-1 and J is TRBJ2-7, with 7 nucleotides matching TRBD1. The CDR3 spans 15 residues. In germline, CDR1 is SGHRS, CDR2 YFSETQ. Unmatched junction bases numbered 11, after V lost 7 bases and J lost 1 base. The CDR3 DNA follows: TGCGCCAGCGGCCTTATGGGACAGCCATCCTACGAGCAGTACTTC. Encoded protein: CASGLMGQPSYEQYF. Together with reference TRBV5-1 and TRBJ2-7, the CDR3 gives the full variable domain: KAGVTQTPRYLIKTRGQQVTLSCSPISGHRSVSWYQQTPGQGLQFLFEYFSETQRNKGNFPGRFSGRQFSNSRSEMNVSTLELGDSALYLCASGLMGQPSYEQYFGPGTRLTVT.

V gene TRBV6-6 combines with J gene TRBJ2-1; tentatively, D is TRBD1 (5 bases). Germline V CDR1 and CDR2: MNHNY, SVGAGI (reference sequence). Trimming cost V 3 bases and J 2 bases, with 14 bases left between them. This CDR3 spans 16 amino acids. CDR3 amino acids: CASSYSGSAAYNEQFF. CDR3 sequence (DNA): TGTGCCAGCAGTTATTCAGGGTCGGCGGCCTACAATGAGCAGTTCTTC.

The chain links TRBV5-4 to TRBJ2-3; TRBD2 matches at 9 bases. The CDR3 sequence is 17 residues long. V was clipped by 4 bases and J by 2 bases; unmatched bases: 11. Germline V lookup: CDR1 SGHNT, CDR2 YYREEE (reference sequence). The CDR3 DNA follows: TGTGCCAGCAGCCCAAGTTGGCTAGCGGGGACCACAGATACGCAGTATTTT. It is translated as CASSPSWLAGTTDTQYF. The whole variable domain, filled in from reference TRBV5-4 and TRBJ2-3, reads ETGVTQSPTHLIKTRGQQVTLRCSSQSGHNTVSWYQQALGQGPQFIFQYYREEENGRGNFPPRFSGLQFPNYSSELNVNALELDDSALYLCASSPSWLAGTTDTQYFGPGTRLTVL.

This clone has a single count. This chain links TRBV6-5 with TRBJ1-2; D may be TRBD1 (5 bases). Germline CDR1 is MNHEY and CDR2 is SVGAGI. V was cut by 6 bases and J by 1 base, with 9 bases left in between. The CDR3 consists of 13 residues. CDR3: CASRQQDNYGYTF. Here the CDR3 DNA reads TGTGCCAGCAGGCAACAGGATAACTATGGCTACACCTTC.

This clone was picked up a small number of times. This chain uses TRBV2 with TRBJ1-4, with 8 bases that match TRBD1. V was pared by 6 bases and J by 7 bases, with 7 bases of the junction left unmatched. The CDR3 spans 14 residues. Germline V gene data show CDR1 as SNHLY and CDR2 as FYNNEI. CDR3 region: CASRATGEGEKLFF. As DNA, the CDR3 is TGTGCCAGCAGAGCGACAGGGGAGGGTGAAAAACTGTTTTTT.

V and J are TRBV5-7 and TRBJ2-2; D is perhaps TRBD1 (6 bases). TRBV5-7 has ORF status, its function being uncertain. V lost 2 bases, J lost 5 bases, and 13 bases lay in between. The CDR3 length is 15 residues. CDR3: CASSFVSGETGELFF. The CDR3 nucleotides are TGTGCCAGCAGCTTCGTATCAGGGGAGACCGGGGAGCTGTTTTTT.

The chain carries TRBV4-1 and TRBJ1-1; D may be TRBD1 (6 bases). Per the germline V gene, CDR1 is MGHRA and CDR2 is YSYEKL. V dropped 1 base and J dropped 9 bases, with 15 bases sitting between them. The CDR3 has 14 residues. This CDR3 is CASSQGTAYPKAFF. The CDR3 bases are TGCGCCAGCAGCCAAGGGACAGCTTACCCGAAAGCTTTCTTT.

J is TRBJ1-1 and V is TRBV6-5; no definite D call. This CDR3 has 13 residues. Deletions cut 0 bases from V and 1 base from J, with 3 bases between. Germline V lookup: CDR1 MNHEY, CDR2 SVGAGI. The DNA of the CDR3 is TGTGCCAGCAGTTACTCGCGGAACACTGAAGCTTTCTTT. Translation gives CASSYSRNTEAFF.

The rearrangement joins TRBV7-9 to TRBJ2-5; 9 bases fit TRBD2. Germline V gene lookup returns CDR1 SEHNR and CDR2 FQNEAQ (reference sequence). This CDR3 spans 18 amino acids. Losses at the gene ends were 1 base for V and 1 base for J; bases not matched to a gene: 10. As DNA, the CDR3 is TGTGCCAGCAGCTTAGGGGTGGCTAGCGGGACCAGCCAAGAGACCCAGTACTTC. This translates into CASSLGVASGTSQETQYF.

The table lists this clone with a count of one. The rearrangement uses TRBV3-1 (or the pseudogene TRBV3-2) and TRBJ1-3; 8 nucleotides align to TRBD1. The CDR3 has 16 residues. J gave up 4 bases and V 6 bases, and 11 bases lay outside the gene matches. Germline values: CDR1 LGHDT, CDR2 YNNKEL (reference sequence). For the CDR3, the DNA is TGTGCCAGCAGTCCCCGGGGCAGGGGGCTCGGAAACACCATATATTTT. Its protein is CASSPRGRGLGNTIYF.

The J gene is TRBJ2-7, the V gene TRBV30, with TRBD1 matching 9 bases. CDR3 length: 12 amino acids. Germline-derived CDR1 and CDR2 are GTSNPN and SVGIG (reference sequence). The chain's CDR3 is CATGTGSTEQYF. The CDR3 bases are TGTGCTACCGGGACAGGGAGTACCGAGCAGTACTTC.

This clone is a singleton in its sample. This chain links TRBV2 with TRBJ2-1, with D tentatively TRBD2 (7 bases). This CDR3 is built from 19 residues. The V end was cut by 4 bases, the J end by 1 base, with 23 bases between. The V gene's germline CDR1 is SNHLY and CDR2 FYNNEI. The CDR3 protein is CASSVMGGGVLTSYNEQFF. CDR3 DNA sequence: TGTGCCAGCAGTGTCATGGGGGGGGGCGTCCTTACTTCCTACAATGAGCAGTTCTTC.